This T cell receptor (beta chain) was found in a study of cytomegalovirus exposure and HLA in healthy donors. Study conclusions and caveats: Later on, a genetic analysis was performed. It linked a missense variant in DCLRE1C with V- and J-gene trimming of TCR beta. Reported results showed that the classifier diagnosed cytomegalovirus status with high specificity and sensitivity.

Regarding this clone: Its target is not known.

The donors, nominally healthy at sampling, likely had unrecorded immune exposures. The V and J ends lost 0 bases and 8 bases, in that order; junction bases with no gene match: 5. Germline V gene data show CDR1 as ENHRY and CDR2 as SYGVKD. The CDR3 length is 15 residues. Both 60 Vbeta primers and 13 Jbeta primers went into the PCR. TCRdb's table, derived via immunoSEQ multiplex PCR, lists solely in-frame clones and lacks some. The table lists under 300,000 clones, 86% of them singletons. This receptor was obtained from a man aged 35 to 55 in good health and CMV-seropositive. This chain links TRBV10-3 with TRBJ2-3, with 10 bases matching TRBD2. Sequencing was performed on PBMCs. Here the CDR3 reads CAISESPSGRVTQYF. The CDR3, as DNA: TGTGCCATCAGTGAGTCTCCCAGCGGGAGGGTTACGCAGTATTTT.